The clone carrying this T cell receptor beta chain was seen more than once but under ten times. Its antigen remains unknown. CDR3 size: 15 residues. The V and J ends lost 5 bases and 3 bases respectively, with 17 bases between them. The TCR library protocol was used to attach unique molecular identifiers. These identifiers were attached to individual cDNA molecules. TCRdb reprocessed the 5' RACE reads with MiXCR, giving one entry per CDR3 protein. The sample shows more than 60,000 distinct CDR3 sequences, over 10% of them seen only once. The sample comes from a study of early T cells in non-severe SARS-CoV-2 infection. Study summary: The input, bulk RNA from unsorted whole blood, was sequenced, and chains were unpaired.

Study-wide findings and caveats: VDJdb matching favored anti-spike CD8 responses, missing private and CD4 specificities.

The V call is TRBV12-3 or TRBV12-4, the J call TRBJ2-7; the D gene is possibly TRBD2 (6 bases). This receptor was obtained from an adult who was a healthcare worker with PCR-confirmed SARS-CoV-2 infection or an uninfected control (not recorded which). Sample: whole blood, taken at baseline. Written as DNA, the CDR3 is TGTGCCAGCAGTCCCGGGAGCCTAGGTAGCTACGAGCAGTACTTC. Protein product: CASSPGSLGSYEQYF.